The 12 T cell receptor beta chains below were found in one sample sequenced in a study of T cell changes during pregnancy in multiple sclerosis. Sequencing used immunoSEQ multiplex PCR; TCRdb keeps in-frame clones, though not all of them. This table has roughly 32,000 clones, about nine tenths appearing once. The sequencing used CD4+ T cells from peripheral blood mononuclear cells, collected in the second trimester of pregnancy. The receptors stem from a female donor in good health, enrolled as a control in a pregnancy study.

The rearrangement uses TRBV4-2 and TRBJ1-1, with D unclear. The CDR3 has 14 residues. Germline assignment: CDR1 LGHNA and CDR2 YNFKEQ. Trimming removed 2 bases at V and 4 bases at J, with 11 bases between. The CDR3 reads CASSQPTTGTEAFF. The CDR3 coding sequence is TGTGCCAGCAGCCAACCGACCACGGGCACTGAAGCTTTCTTT.

This clone was seen only once. DNA of the CDR3: TGTGCCAGCAGCTCCAGACAGGGGAACTACAATGAAAAACTGTTTTTT. Amino acid sequence: CASSSRQGNYNEKLFF. The rearrangement uses TRBV7-2 and TRBJ1-4; 8 bases match TRBD1. The J segment lost 5 bases and the V segment lost 4 bases, leaving 9 bases of the junction unmatched. The CDR3 runs to 16 residues. Germline loops: CDR1 SGHTA, CDR2 FQGNSA.

The chain recombines TRBV10-3 with TRBJ1-1; the D gene is possibly TRBD1 (5 bases). Per germline, CDR1 ENHRY and CDR2 SYGVKD. This CDR3 comprises 14 residues. Trimming stripped 1 base from V and 4 bases from J, with 10 bases between. CDR3 DNA sequence: TGTGCCATCAGTGAGTGGCAGGGCGGCACTGAAGCTTTCTTT. Translation: CAISEWQGGTEAFF.

The gene calls are TRBV11-1 and TRBJ2-1; TRBD1 might be the D (5 bases). Germline V lookup: CDR1 SGHAT, CDR2 FQDESV (reference sequence). The CDR3 is made up of 12 amino acids. V was cut by 5 bases and J by 5 bases, with 7 bases left in between. The DNA for the CDR3 is TGTGCCAGCAGCCCACAGGACAATGAGCAGTTCTTC. It specifies CASSPQDNEQFF.

CDR3 nucleotides: TGTGCCAGCAGCCAAGGGGACAGGGGAGGCGACGAGCAGTACTTC. Its translation is CASSQGDRGGDEQYF. The V gene is TRBV5-5, the J gene TRBJ2-7; 10 nucleotides agree with TRBD1. CDR3 length: 15 residues. Germline-derived CDR1 and CDR2 are SGHKS and YYEKEE (reference sequence). Trimming took 4 bases from V and 5 from J; bases not matched to a gene: 9.

This clone was seen a handful of times. CDR3 sequence reads: CAWRGRTGQRSLNTEAFF. The DNA for the CDR3 is TGTGCCTGGAGGGGTAGGACGGGACAGCGATCTTTGAACACTGAAGCTTTCTTT. This chain joins TRBV30 and TRBJ1-1; 7 bases map to TRBD1. V was clipped by 3 bases and J by 0 bases; unmatched bases: 16. CDR1 GTSNPN and CDR2 SVGIG come from the germline V gene (reference sequence). The CDR3 is 18 residues long.

This clone has a single count. The rearrangement joins TRBV29-1 to TRBJ1-2; TRBD1 agrees at 12 bases. CDR3 size: 13 residues. Germline V CDR1 and CDR2: SQVTM, ANQGSEA. V was pared by 7 bases and J by 8 bases, with 8 bases of the junction left unmatched. This chain's CDR3 is CSAGTGGLRGYTF. The DNA for the CDR3 is TGCAGCGCCGGGACAGGGGGCCTCCGGGGCTACACCTTC.

The V call is TRBV7-2, the J call TRBJ1-5; D is uncertain. Per germline, CDR1 SGHTA and CDR2 FQGNSA. The CDR3 consists of 15 residues. Deletions cut 4 bases from V and 1 base from J, with 11 bases between. The CDR3: CASSSEGRSNQPQHF. Here the CDR3 DNA reads TGTGCCAGCAGCTCAGAGGGCCGCAGCAATCAGCCCCAGCATTTT.

The V gene is TRBV5-8, the J gene TRBJ1-1; a possible D gene is TRBD1 (5 bases). The length of the CDR3 is 13 residues. CDR1 and CDR2 (germline): SGHTS, YDEGEE. Trimming pared 5 bases from V and 0 bases from J, leaving 8 bases between. CDR3: CASRQGVNTEAFF. In nucleotides, the CDR3 is TGTGCCAGCAGGCAAGGGGTGAACACTGAAGCTTTCTTT. The full variable domain, its missing parts supplied by reference TRBV5-8 and TRBJ1-1, is EAGVTQSPTHLIKTRGQQATLRCSPISGHTSVYWYQQALGLGLQFLLWYDEGEERNRGNFPPRFSGRQFPNYSSELNVNALELEDSALYLCASRQGVNTEAFFGQGTRLTVV.

The chain carries TRBV19 and TRBJ2-2, with TRBD1 identical over 7 bases. The germline V gene encodes CDR1 LNHDA and CDR2 SQIVND (reference sequence). Losses at the gene ends were 7 bases for V and 5 bases for J; bases not matched to a gene: 10. CDR3 size: 15 residues. The CDR3 spells CASIQRGQPTGELFF. The CDR3 nucleotides are TGTGCCAGTATACAAAGGGGACAGCCGACCGGGGAGCTGTTTTTT.

CDR3 nucleotides: TGCGCCACTGGGACTGACTACAATGAGCAGTTCTTC. Its protein is CATGTDYNEQFF. The rearrangement links TRBV5-1 to TRBJ2-1; possible D gene TRBD2, 6 bases. This CDR3 is built from 12 residues. CDR1 SGHRS and CDR2 YFSETQ come from the germline V gene. Trimming cost V 9 bases and J 3 bases, with 10 bases left between them.

This rearrangement joins TRBV29-1 to TRBJ2-1; 8 bases line up with TRBD1. Germline-derived CDR1 and CDR2 are SQVTM and ANQGSEA. This CDR3 is 12 amino acids long. The trim removed 5 bases at V and 5 bases at J, leaving 2 bases unmatched. The CDR3 sequence: CSVRTGHNEQFF. The CDR3 nucleotides read TGCAGCGTTCGGACAGGGCACAATGAGCAGTTCTTC.